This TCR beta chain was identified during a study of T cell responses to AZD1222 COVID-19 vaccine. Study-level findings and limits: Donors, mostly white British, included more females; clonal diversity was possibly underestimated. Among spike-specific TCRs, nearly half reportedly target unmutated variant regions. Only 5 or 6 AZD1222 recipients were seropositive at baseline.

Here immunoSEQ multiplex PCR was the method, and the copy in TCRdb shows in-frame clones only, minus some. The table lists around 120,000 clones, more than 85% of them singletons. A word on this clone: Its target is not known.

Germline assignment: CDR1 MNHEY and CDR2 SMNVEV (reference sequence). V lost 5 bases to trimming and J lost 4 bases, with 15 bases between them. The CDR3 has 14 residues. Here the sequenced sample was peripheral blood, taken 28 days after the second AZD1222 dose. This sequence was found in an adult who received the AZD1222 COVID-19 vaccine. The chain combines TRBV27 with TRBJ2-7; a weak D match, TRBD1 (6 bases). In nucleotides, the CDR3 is TGTGCCAGCAGTCCCGCGATAGGGGGTTACGAGCAGTACTTC. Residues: CASSPAIGGYEQYF.